This TCR beta chain was found in a study of blood T cell repertoires in COVID-19. Turning to the study itself: T cells, B-cell-depleted T cells, or PBMCs provided the cDNA or gDNA that served as material.

CDR1 SGHNT and CDR2 YYREEE come from the germline V gene (reference sequence). The junction had 11 bases not matched to a gene; V was cut back by 4 bases and J by 3 bases. The CDR3 has 16 residues. Sequencing used immunoSEQ multiplex PCR; TCRdb keeps in-frame clones, though not all of them. The data show roughly 100,000 clones, around nine tenths seen once. This clone was seen a single time. What was sequenced was peripheral blood. The TCR was taken from a man aged 45-60 years with COVID-19, enrolled during active disease. The chain joins TRBV5-4 to TRBJ2-3; 7 positions agree with TRBD2. In DNA, the CDR3 is TGTGCCAGCAGCCTGGCCGGGGTGCGGGAGACAGATACGCAGTATTTT. Translated, it gives CASSLAGVRETDTQYF.